A selection of T cell receptor beta chains follows, all from one sample in a study of blood T cell repertoires in COVID-19. Method: immunoSEQ multiplex PCR; TCRdb's copy keeps in-frame clones and lacks some. The table includes roughly 200,000 clones, over 75% detected once. The source material was peripheral blood. The receptors derive from a person between 65 and 80 years old with COVID-19, enrolled during active disease. The conserved cysteine and the conserved F or W are not part of the CDR3 here. The D gene is left open where the match is weak.

TRBV6-5,NA,9,ASSSRDGYT
TRBV19,TRBD1,13,ASTLLGTGSNEQF
TRBV18,TRBD1,12,ASSQGQGIYEQY
TRBV9,NA,15,ASSTTAVGVITGELF
TRBV6-6,TRBD2,18,ASSKGGLAGRAQDADEQF
TRBV6-5,NA,13,ASTITSSSYNEQF
TRBV19,TRBD1,11,ASRDRGTDTQY
TRBV5-1,NA,12,ASSSAQGIGGYT
TRBV19,TRBD1,12,ASSLLDRGGEQY
TRBV9,NA,9,ASSVGGGYT
TRBV7-3,TRBD2,18,ASSLKGSSSSGGLSNEQF
TRBV2,NA,13,ASRVTRATNEKLF
TRBV5-8,NA,15,ASSPGLSTWTTDTQY
TRBV2,TRBD1,12,ASSEDRFNSPLH
TRBV4-3,TRBD1,14,ASSYSGTGESYEQY
TRBV7-6,TRBD1,14,ASSAQPGQLVTEAF
TRBV3-1/TRBV3-2,NA,12,ASSQDVQNNEQF
TRBV7-3,TRBD2,15,ASSSGRGGSIQETQY
TRBV7-2,NA,11,ASSRQGTDTQY
TRBV5-4,TRBD1,13,ASSSGQVSTGELF
TRBV12-3/TRBV12-4,NA,11,ASSLMQGQPQH
TRBV29-1,NA,12,SVETTASYNEQF